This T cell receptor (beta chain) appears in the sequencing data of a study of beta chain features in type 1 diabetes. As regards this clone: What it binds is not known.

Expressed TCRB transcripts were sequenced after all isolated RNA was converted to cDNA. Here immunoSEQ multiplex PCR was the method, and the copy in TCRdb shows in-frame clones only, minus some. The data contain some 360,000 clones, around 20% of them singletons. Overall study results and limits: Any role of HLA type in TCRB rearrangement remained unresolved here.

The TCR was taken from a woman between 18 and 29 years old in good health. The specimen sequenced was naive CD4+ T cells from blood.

The chain's CDR3 is CASSRTGREASPLHF. In DNA, the CDR3 is TGTGCCAGCAGTCGAACGGGGCGGGAGGCTTCACCCCTCCACTTT. The chain joins TRBV6-5 to TRBJ1-6; D might be TRBD1 (5 bases). The CDR3 runs 15 residues. Trimming left V 5 bases short and J 9 bases short, with 17 bases between. Germline lookup yields CDR1 MNHEY and CDR2 SVGAGI.